This T cell receptor beta chain was obtained from a study of tumor-infiltrating lymphocytes in primary liver carcinoma. Study-wide background: Staged T1-T3 N0M0, the tumors had sizes that ranged from about 4.2 to 10 cm across. Sample counts of productive TCRbeta reads spanned roughly 3.65 to 8 million; these counts were similar across tissue types.

V was pared by 3 bases and J by 6 bases, with 7 bases of the junction left unmatched. The V gene's germline CDR1 is SGHTA and CDR2 FQGTGA. The CDR3 has 15 residues. TCR beta cDNA was reverse-transcribed from 500 ng of total RNA. The reaction used a constant-region primer and ProtoScript II reverse transcriptase. A slightly modified ARM-PCR protocol with three nested multiplex PCR rounds produced these TCR beta libraries. TRBV1-TRBV30 forward primers and a C-beta reverse primer were used in the first two PCR rounds, which each ran for approximately 10 cycles. A single record per CDR3 protein comes from TCRdb applying MiXCR to the multiplex PCR reads. The table lists hundreds of thousands of distinct CDR3 sequences, 60% to 80% of them singletons. Out of unsorted whole blood came the blood RNA, and germline DNA was extracted as well. This clonotype was counted at least ten times. Antigen specificity is unknown.

General study findings and limits: Tumor top-250-clone fraction significantly exceeded that of blood (p = 0.039).

This receptor was obtained from a man aged 40-50 years with primary liver carcinoma and hepatitis B virus infection. The V call is TRBV7-3, the J call TRBJ2-1, with TRBD2 matching over 8 bases. The sequenced material came from peripheral blood. CDR3 sequence: CASSLGLAGINEQFF. In DNA, the CDR3 is TGTGCCAGCAGCTTGGGGCTAGCGGGCATCAATGAGCAGTTCTTC.